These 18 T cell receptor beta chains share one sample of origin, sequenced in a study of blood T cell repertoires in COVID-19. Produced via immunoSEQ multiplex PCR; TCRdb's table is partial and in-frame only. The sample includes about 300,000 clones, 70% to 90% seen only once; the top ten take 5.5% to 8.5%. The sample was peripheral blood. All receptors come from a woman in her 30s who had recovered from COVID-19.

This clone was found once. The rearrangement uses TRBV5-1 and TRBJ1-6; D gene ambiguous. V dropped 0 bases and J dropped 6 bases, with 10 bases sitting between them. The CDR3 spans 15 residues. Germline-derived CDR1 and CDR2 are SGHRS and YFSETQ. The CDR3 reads CASSLDPGSNSPLHF. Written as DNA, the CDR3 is TGCGCCAGCAGCTTGGATCCCGGTTCTAATTCACCCCTCCACTTT. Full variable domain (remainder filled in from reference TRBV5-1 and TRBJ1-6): KAGVTQTPRYLIKTRGQQVTLSCSPISGHRSVSWYQQTPGQGLQFLFEYFSETQRNKGNFPGRFSGRQFSNSRSEMNVSTLELGDSALYLCASSLDPGSNSPLHFGNGTRLTVT.

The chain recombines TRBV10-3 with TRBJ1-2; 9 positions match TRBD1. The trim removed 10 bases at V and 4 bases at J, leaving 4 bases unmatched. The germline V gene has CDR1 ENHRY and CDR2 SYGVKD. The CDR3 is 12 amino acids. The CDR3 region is CATQTGGYGYTF. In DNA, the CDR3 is TGTGCCACCCAGACAGGGGGCTATGGCTACACCTTC.

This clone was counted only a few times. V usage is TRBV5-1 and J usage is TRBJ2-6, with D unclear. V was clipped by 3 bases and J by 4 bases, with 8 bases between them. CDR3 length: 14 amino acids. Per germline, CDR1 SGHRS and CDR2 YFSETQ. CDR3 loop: CASSSPGGANVLTF. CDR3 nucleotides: TGCGCCAGCAGCTCCCCAGGAGGGGCCAACGTCCTGACTTTC.

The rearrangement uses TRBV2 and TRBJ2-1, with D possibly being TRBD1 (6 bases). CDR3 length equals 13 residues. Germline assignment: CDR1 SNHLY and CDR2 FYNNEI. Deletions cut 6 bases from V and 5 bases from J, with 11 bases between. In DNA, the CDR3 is TGTGCCAGCAGGCTCCGGGACAACAATGAGCAGTTCTTC. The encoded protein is CASRLRDNNEQFF.

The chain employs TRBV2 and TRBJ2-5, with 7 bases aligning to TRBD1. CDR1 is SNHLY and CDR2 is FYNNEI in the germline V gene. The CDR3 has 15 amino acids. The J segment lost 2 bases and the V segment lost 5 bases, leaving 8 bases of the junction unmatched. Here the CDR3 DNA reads TGTGCCAGCAGTAAAAGTCTGGGACAGCAAGAGACCCAGTACTTC. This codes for CASSKSLGQQETQYF.

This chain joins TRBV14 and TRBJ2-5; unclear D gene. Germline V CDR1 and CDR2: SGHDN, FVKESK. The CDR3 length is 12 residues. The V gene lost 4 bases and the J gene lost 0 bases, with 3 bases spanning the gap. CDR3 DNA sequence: TGTGCCAGCAGCCTTAACCAAGAGACCCAGTACTTC. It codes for CASSLNQETQYF.

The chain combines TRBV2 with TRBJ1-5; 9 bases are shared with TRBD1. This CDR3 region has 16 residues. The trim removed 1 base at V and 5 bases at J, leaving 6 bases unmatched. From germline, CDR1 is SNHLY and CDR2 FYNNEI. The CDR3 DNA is TGTGCCAGCAGTGAAGAAAGGGACAGGGTCCATCAGCCCCAGCATTTT. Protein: CASSEERDRVHQPQHF.

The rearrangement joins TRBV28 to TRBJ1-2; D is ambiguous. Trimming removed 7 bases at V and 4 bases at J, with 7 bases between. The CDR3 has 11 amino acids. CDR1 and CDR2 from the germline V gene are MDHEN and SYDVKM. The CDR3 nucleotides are TGTGCCAGCAAGAACAGCTATGGCTACACCTTC. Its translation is CASKNSYGYTF.

DNA of the CDR3: TGTGCCAGCAAATCGGACAGCTTAGCCAAAAACATTCAGTACTTC. Protein product: CASKSDSLAKNIQYF. The genes are TRBV2 and TRBJ2-4; TRBD1 might be the D (6 bases). Germline loops: CDR1 SNHLY, CDR2 FYNNEI. The CDR3 has 15 amino acids. V was clipped by 7 bases and J by 0 bases, with 13 bases between them.

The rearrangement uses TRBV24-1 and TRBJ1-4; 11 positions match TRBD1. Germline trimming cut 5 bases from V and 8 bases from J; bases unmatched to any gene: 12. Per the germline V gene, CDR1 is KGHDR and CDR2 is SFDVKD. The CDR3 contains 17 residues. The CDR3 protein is CATSAPVGTGGREKLFF. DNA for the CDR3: TGTGCCACCAGTGCTCCTGTCGGGACAGGGGGGAGAGAAAAACTGTTTTTT.

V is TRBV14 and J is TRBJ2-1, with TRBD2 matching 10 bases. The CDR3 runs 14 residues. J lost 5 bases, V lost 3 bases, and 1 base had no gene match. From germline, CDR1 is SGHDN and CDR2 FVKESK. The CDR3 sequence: CASSHTSGDNEQFF. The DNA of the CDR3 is TGTGCCAGCAGCCACACTAGCGGGGACAATGAGCAGTTCTTC.

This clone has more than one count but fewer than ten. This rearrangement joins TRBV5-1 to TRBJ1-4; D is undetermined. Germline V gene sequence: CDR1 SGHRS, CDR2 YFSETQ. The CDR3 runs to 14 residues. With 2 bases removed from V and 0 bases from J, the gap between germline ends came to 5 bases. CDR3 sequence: CASSLLSTNEKLFF. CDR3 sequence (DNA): TGCGCCAGCAGCTTACTCTCAACTAATGAAAAACTGTTTTTT.

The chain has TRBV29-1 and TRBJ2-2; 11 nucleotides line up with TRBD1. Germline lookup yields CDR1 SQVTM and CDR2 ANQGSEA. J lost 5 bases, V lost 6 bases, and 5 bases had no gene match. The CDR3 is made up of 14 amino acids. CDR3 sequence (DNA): TGCAGCGTGGAGGGACAGGGGGGAACCGGGGAGCTGTTTTTT. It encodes CSVEGQGGTGELFF.

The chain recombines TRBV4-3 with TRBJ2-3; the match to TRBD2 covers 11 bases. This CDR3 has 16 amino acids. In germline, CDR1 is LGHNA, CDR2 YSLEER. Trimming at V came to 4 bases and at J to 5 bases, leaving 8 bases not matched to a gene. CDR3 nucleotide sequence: TGCGCCAGCAGCCTCGGGGCTAGCGGGGGGATAGATACGCAGTATTTT. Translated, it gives CASSLGASGGIDTQYF.

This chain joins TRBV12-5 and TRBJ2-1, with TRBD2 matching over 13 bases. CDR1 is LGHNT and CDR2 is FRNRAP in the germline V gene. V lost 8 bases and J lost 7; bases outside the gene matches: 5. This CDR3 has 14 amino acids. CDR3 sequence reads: CASSGTSGMNEQFF. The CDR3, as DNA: TGTGCTAGTTCCGGGACTAGCGGGATGAATGAGCAGTTCTTC.

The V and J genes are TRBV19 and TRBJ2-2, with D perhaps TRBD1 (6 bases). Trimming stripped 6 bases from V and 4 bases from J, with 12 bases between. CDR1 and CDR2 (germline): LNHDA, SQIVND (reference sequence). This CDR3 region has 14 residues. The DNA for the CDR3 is TGTGCCAGTAGGCGCCGGGACACCACCGGGGAGCTGTTTTTT. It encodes CASRRRDTTGELFF.

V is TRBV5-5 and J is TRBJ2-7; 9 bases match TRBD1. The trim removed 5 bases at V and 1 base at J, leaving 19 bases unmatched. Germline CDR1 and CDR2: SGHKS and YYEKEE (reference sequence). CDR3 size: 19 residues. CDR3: CASRPPLMYRDRDSYEQYF. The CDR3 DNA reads TGTGCCAGCAGGCCACCGTTGATGTACCGGGACAGGGATTCCTACGAGCAGTACTTC.

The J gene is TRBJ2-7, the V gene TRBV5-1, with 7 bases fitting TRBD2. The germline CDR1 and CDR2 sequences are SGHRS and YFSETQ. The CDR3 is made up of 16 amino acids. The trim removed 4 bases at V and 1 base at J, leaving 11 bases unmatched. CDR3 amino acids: CASSIGLPGGSYEQYF. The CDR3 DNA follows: TGCGCCAGCAGCATAGGGCTCCCGGGGGGATCCTACGAGCAGTACTTC.